This TCR beta chain appears in the sequencing data of a study of cytomegalovirus exposure and HLA in healthy donors. Findings and caveats of the study: Some public TCRs appeared in many individuals, while most sequences were rare. There was a cluster of highly shared sequence variants that was likely a sequencing artifact.

The CDR3 runs to 12 residues. Looked up from germline, CDR1 is SGHDT and CDR2 is YYEEEE. Deletions cut 3 bases from V and 7 bases from J, with 8 bases between. As regards this clone: Its antigen is currently unknown.

PCR employed 60 Vbeta and 13 Jbeta primers. Using immunoSEQ multiplex PCR, the repertoire was profiled, and TCRdb retains in-frame clones only, with some absent. Here the sample spans 310,000 or so clones, 70% to 90% being singletons. The receptor was derived from a woman younger than 35 in good health and CMV-seronegative. Sequences were obtained from PBMCs. V usage is TRBV5-6 and J usage is TRBJ1-5; D remains unclear. In DNA, the CDR3 is TGTGCCAGCAGCTCCGGGATCCAGCCCCAGCATTTT. Its protein product is CASSSGIQPQHF.